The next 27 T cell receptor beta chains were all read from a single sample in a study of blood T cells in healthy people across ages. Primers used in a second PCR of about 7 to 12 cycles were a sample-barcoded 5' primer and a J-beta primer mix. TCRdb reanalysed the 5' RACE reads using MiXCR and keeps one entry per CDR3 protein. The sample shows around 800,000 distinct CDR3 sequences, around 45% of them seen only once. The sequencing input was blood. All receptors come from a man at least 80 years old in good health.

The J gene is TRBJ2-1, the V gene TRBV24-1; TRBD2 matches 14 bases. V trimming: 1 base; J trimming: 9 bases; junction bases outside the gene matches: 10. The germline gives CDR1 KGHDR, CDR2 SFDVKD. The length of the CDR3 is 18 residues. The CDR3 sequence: CATSDFAGTSGRPTEQFF. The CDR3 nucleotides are TGTGCCACCAGTGATTTTGCGGGGACTAGCGGGAGACCCACTGAGCAGTTCTTC.

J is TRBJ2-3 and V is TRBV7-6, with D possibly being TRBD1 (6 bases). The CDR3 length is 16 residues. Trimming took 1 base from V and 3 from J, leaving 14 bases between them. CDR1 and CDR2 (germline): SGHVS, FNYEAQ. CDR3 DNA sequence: TGTGCCAGCAGCTTAGGCACAGGGTTAAATACAGATACGCAGTATTTT. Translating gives CASSLGTGLNTDTQYF.

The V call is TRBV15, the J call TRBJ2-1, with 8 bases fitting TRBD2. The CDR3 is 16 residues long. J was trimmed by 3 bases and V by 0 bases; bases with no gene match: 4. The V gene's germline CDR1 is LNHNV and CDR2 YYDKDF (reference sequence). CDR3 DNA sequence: TGTGCCACCAGCAGAGATGGTAGCGGGGACTACAATGAGCAGTTCTTC. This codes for CATSRDGSGDYNEQFF.

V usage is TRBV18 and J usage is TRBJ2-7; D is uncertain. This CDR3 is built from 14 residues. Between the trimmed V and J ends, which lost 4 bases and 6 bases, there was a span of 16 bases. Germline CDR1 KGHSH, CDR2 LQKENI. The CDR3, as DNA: TGTGCCAGCTCACGACCGTCTCAAGGTCGCGAGCAGTACTTC. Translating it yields CASSRPSQGREQYF.

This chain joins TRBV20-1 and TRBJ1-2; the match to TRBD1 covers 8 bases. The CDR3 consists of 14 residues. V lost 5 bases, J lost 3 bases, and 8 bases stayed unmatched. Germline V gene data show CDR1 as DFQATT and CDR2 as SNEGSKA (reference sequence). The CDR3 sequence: CSAPQTGVHYGYTF. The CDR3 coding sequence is TGCAGTGCTCCTCAGACAGGGGTTCACTATGGCTACACCTTC.

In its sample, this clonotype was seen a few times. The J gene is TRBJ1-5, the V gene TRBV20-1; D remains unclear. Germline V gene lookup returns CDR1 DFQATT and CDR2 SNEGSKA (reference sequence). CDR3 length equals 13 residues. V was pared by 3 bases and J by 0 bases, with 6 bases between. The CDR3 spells CSARADSNQPQHF. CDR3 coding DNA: TGCAGTGCTAGGGCCGATAGCAATCAGCCCCAGCATTTT.

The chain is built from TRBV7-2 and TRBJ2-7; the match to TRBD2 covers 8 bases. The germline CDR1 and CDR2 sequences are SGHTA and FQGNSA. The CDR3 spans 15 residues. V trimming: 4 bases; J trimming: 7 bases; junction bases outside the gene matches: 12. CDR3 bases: TGTGCCAGCAGCTCCCGGGAGGGCCTCTACAATGAGCAGTACTTC. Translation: CASSSREGLYNEQYF. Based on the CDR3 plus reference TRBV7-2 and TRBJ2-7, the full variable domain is GAGVSQSPSNKVTEKGKDVELRCDPISGHTALYWYRQSLGQGLEFLIYFQGNSAPDKSGLPSDRFSAERTGGSVSTLTIQRTQQEDSAVYLCASSSREGLYNEQYFGPGTRLTVT.

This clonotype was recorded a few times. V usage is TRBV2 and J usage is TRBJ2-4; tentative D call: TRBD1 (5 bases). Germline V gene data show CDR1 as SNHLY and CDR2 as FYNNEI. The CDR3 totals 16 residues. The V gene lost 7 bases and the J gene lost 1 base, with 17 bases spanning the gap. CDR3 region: CASTVDSPLAKNIQYF. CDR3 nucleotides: TGTGCCAGCACAGTAGACAGCCCTCTGGCCAAAAACATTCAGTACTTC.

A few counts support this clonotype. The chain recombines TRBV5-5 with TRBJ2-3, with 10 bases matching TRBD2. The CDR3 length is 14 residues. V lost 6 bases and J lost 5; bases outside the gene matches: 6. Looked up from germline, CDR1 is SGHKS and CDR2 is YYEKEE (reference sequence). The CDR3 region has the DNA TGTGCCAGCATGCTACTAGCGGGAAAAGATACGCAGTATTTT. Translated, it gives CASMLLAGKDTQYF.

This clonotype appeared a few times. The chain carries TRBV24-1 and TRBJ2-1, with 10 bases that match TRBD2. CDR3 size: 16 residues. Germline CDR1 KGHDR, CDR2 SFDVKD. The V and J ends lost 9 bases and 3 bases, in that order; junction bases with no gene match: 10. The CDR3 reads CATASPSGSFYNEQFF. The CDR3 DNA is TGTGCCACCGCCTCCCCTAGCGGGAGCTTCTACAATGAGCAGTTCTTC.

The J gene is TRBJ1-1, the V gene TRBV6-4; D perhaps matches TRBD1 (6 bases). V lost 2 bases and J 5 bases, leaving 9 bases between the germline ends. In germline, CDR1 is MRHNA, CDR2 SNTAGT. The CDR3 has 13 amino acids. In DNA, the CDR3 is TGTGCCAGCAGTGACGAAGGGGGAACTGAAGCTTTCTTT. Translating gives CASSDEGGTEAFF.

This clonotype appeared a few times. CDR3 DNA sequence: TGTGCCAGCTCCCTTTGGACTAGCGGAGTCAATGAGCAGTTCTTC. Encoded protein: CASSLWTSGVNEQFF. The chain combines TRBV7-3 with TRBJ2-1; TRBD2 aligns across 10 bases. V was pared by 8 bases and J by 6 bases, with 10 bases of the junction left unmatched. This CDR3 has 15 residues. CDR1 and CDR2 (germline): SGHTA, FQGTGA.

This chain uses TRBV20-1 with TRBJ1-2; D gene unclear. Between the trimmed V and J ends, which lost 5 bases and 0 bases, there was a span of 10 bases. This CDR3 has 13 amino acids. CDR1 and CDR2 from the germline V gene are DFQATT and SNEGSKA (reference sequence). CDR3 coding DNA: TGCAGTGCTGCGGACGGGTCTAACTATGGCTACACCTTC. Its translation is CSAADGSNYGYTF.

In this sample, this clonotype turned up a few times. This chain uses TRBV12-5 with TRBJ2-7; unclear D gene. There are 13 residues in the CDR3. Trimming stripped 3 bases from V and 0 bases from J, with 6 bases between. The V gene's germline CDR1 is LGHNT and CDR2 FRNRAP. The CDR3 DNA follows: TGTGCTAGTGGTTTCGGTAGCTCCTACGAGCAGTACTTC. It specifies CASGFGSSYEQYF.

The CDR3: CASSGGNGYTF. The CDR3 DNA sequence: TGTGCCAGCAGTGGAGGGAATGGCTACACCTTC. This sequence joins TRBV2 and TRBJ1-2; D remains unclear. Germline V gene sequence: CDR1 SNHLY, CDR2 FYNNEI. This CDR3 spans 11 amino acids. V gave up 4 bases and J gave up 6 bases, with 6 bases separating them.

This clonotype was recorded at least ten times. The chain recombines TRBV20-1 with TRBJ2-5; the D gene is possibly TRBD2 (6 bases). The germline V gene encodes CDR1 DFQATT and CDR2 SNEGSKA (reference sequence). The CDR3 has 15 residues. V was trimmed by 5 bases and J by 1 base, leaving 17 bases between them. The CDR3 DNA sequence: TGCAGTGCTGCCGCTAGCAGCGGGCTCCAAGAGACCCAGTACTTC. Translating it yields CSAAASSGLQETQYF.

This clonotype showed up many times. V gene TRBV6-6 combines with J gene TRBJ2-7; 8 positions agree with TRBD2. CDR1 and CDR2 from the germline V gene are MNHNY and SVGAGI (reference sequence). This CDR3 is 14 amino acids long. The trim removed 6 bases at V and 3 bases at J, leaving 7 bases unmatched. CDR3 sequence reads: CASRETSESYEQYF. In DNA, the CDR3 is TGTGCCAGCAGGGAGACTAGCGAGAGCTACGAGCAGTACTTC.

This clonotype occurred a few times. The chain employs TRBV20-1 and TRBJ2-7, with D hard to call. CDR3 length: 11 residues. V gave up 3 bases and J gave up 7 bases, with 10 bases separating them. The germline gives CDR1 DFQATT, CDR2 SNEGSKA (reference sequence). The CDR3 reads CSARSINEQYF. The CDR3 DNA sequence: TGCAGTGCTAGGAGCATCAATGAGCAGTACTTC.

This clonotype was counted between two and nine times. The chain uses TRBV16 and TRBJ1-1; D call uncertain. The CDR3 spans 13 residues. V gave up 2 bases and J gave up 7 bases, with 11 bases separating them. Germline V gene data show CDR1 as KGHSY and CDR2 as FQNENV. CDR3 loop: CASSQVLVGEAFF. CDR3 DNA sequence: TGTGCCAGCAGCCAAGTGTTAGTAGGTGAAGCTTTCTTT.

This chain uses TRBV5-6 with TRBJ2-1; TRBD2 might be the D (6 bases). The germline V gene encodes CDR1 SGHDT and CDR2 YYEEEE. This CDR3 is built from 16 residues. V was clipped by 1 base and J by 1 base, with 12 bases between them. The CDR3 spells CASSLRQAGSYNEQFF. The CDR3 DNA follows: TGTGCCAGCAGCTTGCGGCAGGCGGGGTCCTACAATGAGCAGTTCTTC.

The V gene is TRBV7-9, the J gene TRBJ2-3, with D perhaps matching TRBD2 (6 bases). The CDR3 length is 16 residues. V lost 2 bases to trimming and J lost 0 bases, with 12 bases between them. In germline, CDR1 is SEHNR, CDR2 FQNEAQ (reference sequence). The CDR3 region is CASSLSPRESTDTQYF. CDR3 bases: TGTGCCAGCAGCTTAAGTCCCCGGGAGAGCACAGATACGCAGTATTTT.

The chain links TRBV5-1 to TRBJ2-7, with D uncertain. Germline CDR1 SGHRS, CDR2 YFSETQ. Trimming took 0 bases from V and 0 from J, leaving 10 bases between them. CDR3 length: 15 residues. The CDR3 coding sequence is TGCGCCAGCAGCTTGGACCAGGAACTCTCCTACGAGCAGTACTTC. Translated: CASSLDQELSYEQYF.

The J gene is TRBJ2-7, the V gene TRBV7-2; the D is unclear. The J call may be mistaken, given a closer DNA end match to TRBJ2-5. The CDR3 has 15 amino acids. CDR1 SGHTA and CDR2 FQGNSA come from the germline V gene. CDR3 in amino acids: CASSLSPASQETQYF. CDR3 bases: TGTGCCAGCAGCTTATCCCCCGCCTCCCAAGAGACCCAGTACTTC.

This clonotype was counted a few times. DNA for the CDR3: TGTGCCAGCAGCACGACCCCGGGACACAACCAAGAGACCCAGTACTTC. It specifies CASSTTPGHNQETQYF. This sequence joins TRBV21-1 and TRBJ2-5; TRBD1 is the table's D call and was not checked against the DNA. TRBV21-1 is reported as a pseudogene. The CDR3 has 16 residues.

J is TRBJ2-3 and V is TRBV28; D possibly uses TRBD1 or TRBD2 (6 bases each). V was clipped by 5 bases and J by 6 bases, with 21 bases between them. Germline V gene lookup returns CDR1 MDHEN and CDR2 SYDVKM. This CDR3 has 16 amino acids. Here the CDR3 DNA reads TGTGCCAGCAGTCCTTCTCCGGGCCGAGGGGGGGATACGCAGTATTTT. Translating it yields CASSPSPGRGGDTQYF.

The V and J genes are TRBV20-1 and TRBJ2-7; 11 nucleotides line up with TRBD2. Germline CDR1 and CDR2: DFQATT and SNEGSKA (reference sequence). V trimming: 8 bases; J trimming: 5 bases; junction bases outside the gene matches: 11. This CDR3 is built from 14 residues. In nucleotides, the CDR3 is TGCAGTACTGGAGGTAGCGGGGGGGCTAACGAGCAGTACTTC. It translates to CSTGGSGGANEQYF.

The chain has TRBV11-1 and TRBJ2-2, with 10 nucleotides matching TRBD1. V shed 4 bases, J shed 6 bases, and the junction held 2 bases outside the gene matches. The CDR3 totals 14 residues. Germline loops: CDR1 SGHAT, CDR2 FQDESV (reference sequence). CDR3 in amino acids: CASSWGQGPGELFF. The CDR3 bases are TGTGCCAGCAGCTGGGGACAGGGGCCCGGGGAGCTGTTTTTT.